Below are 6 T cell receptor beta chains sequenced from a single sample in a study of blood T cell repertoires in COVID-19. Libraries were prepared by immunoSEQ multiplex PCR; TCRdb keeps only in-frame clonotypes and omits some of them. The sample shows 90,000 to 140,000 clones, about 80% of them seen only once. The sequenced material came from peripheral blood. Receptors were obtained from a woman in her 70s with acute or convalescent COVID-19.

The rearrangement links TRBV15 to TRBJ2-7; a weak D match, TRBD1 (6 bases). This CDR3 is built from 14 residues. The germline gives CDR1 LNHNV, CDR2 YYDKDF (reference sequence). Trimming left V 3 bases short and J 5 bases short, with 14 bases between. The CDR3 spells CATSRGAQGHEQYF. The CDR3 DNA reads TGTGCCACCAGCAGGGGGGCACAGGGCCACGAGCAGTACTTC.

This clone was seen only once. This chain uses TRBV11-2 with TRBJ1-2; D is possibly TRBD1 (6 bases). CDR1 is SGHAT and CDR2 is FQNNGV in the germline V gene. V shed 5 bases and J shed 5 bases, with 9 bases lying between them. This CDR3 is 12 amino acids long. CDR3 region: CASSRGGYGYTF. CDR3 DNA sequence: TGTGCCAGCAGCCGAGGGGGTTATGGCTACACCTTC.

V is TRBV9 and J is TRBJ2-5; D not resolved. This CDR3 contains 14 residues. V lost 4 bases and J lost 5, with 15 bases in between. Germline CDR1 is SGDLS and CDR2 is YYNGEE. The CDR3 DNA reads TGTGCCAGCAGCTACTTTTCCTCCGCCGAGACCCAGTACTTC. The encoded protein is CASSYFSSAETQYF.

The CDR3 DNA is TGCGCCAGCAGCCAAGGAGGACAGGGGGGTTCTGGCTACACCTTC. Protein: CASSQGGQGGSGYTF. This chain joins TRBV4-1 and TRBJ1-2, with 10 bases that match TRBD1. The CDR3 is made up of 15 amino acids. CDR1 is MGHRA and CDR2 is YSYEKL in the germline V gene. V lost 1 base, J lost 7 bases, and 6 bases stayed unmatched.

This clone was observed many times. The chain has TRBV7-9 and TRBJ2-1; D is possibly TRBD2 (5 bases). This CDR3 spans 14 amino acids. Germline V CDR1 and CDR2: SEHNR, FQNEAQ (reference sequence). With 6 bases removed from V and 7 bases from J, the gap between germline ends came to 16 bases. Here the CDR3 DNA reads TGTGCCAGCAGTCAGGAGCGGCGGGCTAATGAGCAGTTCTTC. As protein: CASSQERRANEQFF.

This chain joins TRBV11-2 and TRBJ2-3; D perhaps matches TRBD2 (6 bases). This CDR3 spans 16 amino acids. Germline assignment: CDR1 SGHAT and CDR2 FQNNGV. Trimming shortened V by 5 bases and J by 0 bases, and 15 bases separated the two germline ends. The chain's CDR3 is CASSAGGLISTDTQYF. In DNA, the CDR3 is TGTGCCAGCAGCGCCGGAGGACTAATCAGCACAGATACGCAGTATTTT.